Below, 29 T cell receptor beta chains from the same sample are listed, as sequenced in a study of human T cells and chemical hapten exposure. The sample's time point: patch test 2, 6 weeks after DPC sensitization. The treatment was: therapeutic diphenylcyclopropenone sensitization with weekly scalp DPC. Each CDR3 protein is one row after TCRdb ran MiXCR on the RACE reads. This sample carries 75,000 to 90,000 distinct CDR3 sequences, roughly a tenth of them seen once, and the ten largest clones take 5%. Source: whole blood, taken in connection with sensitization to the hapten diphenylcyclopropenone (DPC). The receptors stem from a woman aged 50 to 60 with alopecia areata. Some clones in this sample may be carry-over from other donors' samples.

The rearrangement uses TRBV4-1 and TRBJ2-3; D may be TRBD2 (6 bases). This CDR3 contains 18 residues. Germline lookup yields CDR1 MGHRA and CDR2 YSYEKL. The V and J ends lost 0 bases and 6 bases respectively, with 22 bases between them. CDR3 coding DNA: TGCGCCAGCAGCCAAGATGCCCACGGAGGGTTGTCGTTGGATACGCAGTATTTT. It encodes CASSQDAHGGLSLDTQYF.

This clonotype was recorded many times. This chain links TRBV19 with TRBJ2-1, with TRBD1 identical over 10 bases. The CDR3 is made up of 14 amino acids. CDR1 is LNHDA and CDR2 is SQIVND in the germline V gene (reference sequence). V was clipped by 5 bases and J by 7 bases; unmatched bases: 5. CDR3 amino acids: CASSPTGGVNEQFF. CDR3 sequence (DNA): TGTGCCAGTAGTCCGACAGGGGGCGTTAATGAGCAGTTCTTC.

The rearrangement uses TRBV7-2 and TRBJ2-5; TRBD2 agrees at 13 bases. V dropped 3 bases and J dropped 2; count of bases not matched to a gene: 3. Per the germline V gene, CDR1 is SGHTA and CDR2 is FQGNSA. There are 16 residues in the CDR3. The CDR3 region is CASSLTLAGGQETQYF. CDR3 coding DNA: TGTGCCAGCAGCTTGACACTAGCGGGAGGGCAAGAGACCCAGTACTTC.

The rearrangement joins TRBV7-7 to TRBJ1-4; 12 positions match TRBD1. The V gene end was trimmed by 7 bases and the J gene end by 7 bases; junction bases not matched to a gene: 7. The V gene's germline CDR1 is SSHAT and CDR2 FNYEAQ (reference sequence). The CDR3 sequence is 15 residues long. DNA for the CDR3: TGTGCCAGCAACACCACGGGACAGGGGGCTGAAAAACTGTTTTTT. Its protein is CASNTTGQGAEKLFF.

The chain joins TRBV20-1 to TRBJ2-5; D is undetermined. The V and J ends lost 3 bases and 10 bases respectively, with 9 bases between them. In germline, CDR1 is DFQATT, CDR2 SNEGSKA (reference sequence). The CDR3 contains 10 residues. CDR3 residues: CSARGSIQYF. The CDR3 DNA follows: TGCAGTGCTAGGGGCAGCATCCAGTACTTC.

Only a few counts were recorded for this clonotype. The chain carries TRBV11-2 and TRBJ2-5; tentative D call: TRBD2 (7 bases). CDR1 and CDR2 (germline): SGHAT, FQNNGV. Trimming cost V 5 bases and J 5 bases, with 15 bases left between them. CDR3 size: 14 residues. Here the CDR3 reads CASSLGGGGETQYF. The CDR3 bases are TGTGCCAGCAGCCTAGGAGGGGGAGGGGAGACCCAGTACTTC. Complete variable domain (other parts from reference TRBV11-2 and TRBJ2-5): EAGVAQSPRYKIIEKRQSVAFWCNPISGHATLYWYQQILGQGPKLLIQFQNNGVVDDSQLPKDRFSAERLKGVDSTLKIQPAKLEDSAVYLCASSLGGGGETQYFGPGTRLLVL.

On this clonotype: A much larger clone lies a single base off, so this may be a read error. The rearrangement joins TRBV29-1 to TRBJ2-1; D perhaps matches TRBD1 (5 bases). The CDR3 consists of 13 residues. CDR1 and CDR2 from the germline V gene are SQVTM and ANQGSEA. Trimming took 3 bases from V and 0 from J, leaving 6 bases between them. The CDR3 protein is CSVDRDSYNEQFF. CDR3 bases: TGCAGCGTTGACAGGGACTCCTACAATGAGCAGTTCTTC.

The DNA of the CDR3 is TGTGCCAGCAGACGAACTAGCGGCGAATACTACAATGAGCAGTTCTTC. This sequence encodes CASRRTSGEYYNEQFF. The chain is built from TRBV2 and TRBJ2-1; 8 bases fit TRBD2. Germline V gene data show CDR1 as SNHLY and CDR2 as FYNNEI. The V segment lost 6 bases and the J segment 3 bases; nucleotides outside the gene matches: 10. CDR3 size: 16 residues.

In this sample, this clonotype turned up a few times. The rearrangement links TRBV6-1 to TRBJ1-5; 7 nucleotides align to TRBD1. Per germline, CDR1 MNHNS and CDR2 SASEGT. With 1 base clipped from V and 2 bases from J, the junction kept 2 bases outside the gene matches. CDR3 size: 15 residues. CDR3 residues: CASSEDRGGNQPQHF. CDR3 bases: TGTGCCAGCAGTGAAGACAGGGGTGGCAATCAGCCCCAGCATTTT.

The V and J genes are TRBV7-7 and TRBJ2-3; 7 bases fit TRBD1. The V and J ends lost 1 base and 4 bases, in that order; junction bases with no gene match: 5. The CDR3 is 15 amino acids. Germline CDR1 reads SSHAT; CDR2 reads FNYEAQ (reference sequence). CDR3 sequence reads: CASSLGQGGADTQYF. CDR3 DNA: TGTGCCAGCAGCTTAGGACAGGGTGGCGCAGATACGCAGTATTTT. Full variable domain (remainder filled in from reference TRBV7-7 and TRBJ2-3): GAGVSQSPRYKVTKRGQDVTLRCDPISSHATLYWYQQALGQGPEFLTYFNYEAQPDKSGLPSDRFSAERPEGSISTLTIQRTEQRDSAMYRCASSLGQGGADTQYFGPGTRLTVL.

This clonotype was counted a few times. The rearrangement uses TRBV6-5 and TRBJ1-6, with no clear D. Germline lookup yields CDR1 MNHEY and CDR2 SVGAGI. Trimming stripped 9 bases from V and 10 bases from J, with 19 bases between. This CDR3 is built from 14 residues. CDR3 in amino acids: CARVEGSIESPLHF. For the CDR3, the DNA is TGTGCCAGGGTCGAGGGATCAATCGAGTCACCCCTCCACTTT.

The V call is TRBV7-2, the J call TRBJ2-3, with 8 bases that match TRBD2. Trimming cost V 0 bases and J 4 bases; bases outside gene matches: 3. The CDR3 runs 15 residues. Germline CDR1 is SGHTA and CDR2 is FQGNSA. CDR3 DNA sequence: TGTGCCAGCAGCTTAGCGCTAGCGGGCGCAGATACGCAGTATTTT. Its protein is CASSLALAGADTQYF.

The V call is TRBV3-1, the J call TRBJ2-5; no clear D gene. Germline CDR1 LGHDT, CDR2 YNNKEL (reference sequence). Trimming cost V 1 base and J 4 bases, with 13 bases left between them. The CDR3 length is 15 residues. CDR3 residues: CASSQARAGVETQYF. The CDR3 DNA reads TGTGCCAGCAGCCAAGCTCGGGCTGGTGTAGAGACCCAGTACTTC.

V gene TRBV19 combines with J gene TRBJ2-1; TRBD1 matches at 7 bases. The CDR3 spans 16 residues. CDR1 LNHDA and CDR2 SQIVND come from the germline V gene (reference sequence). V lost 6 bases and J lost 0; bases outside the gene matches: 8. The CDR3 DNA is TGTGCCAGTAGGCCAATAGGGGACAGCTCCTACAATGAGCAGTTCTTC. As protein: CASRPIGDSSYNEQFF.

This clonotype showed up many times. V and J are TRBV29-1 and TRBJ2-1; D is possibly TRBD1 (5 bases). The CDR3 extends over 16 amino acids. Germline values: CDR1 SQVTM, CDR2 ANQGSEA. With 0 bases removed from V and 4 bases from J, the gap between germline ends came to 16 bases. The CDR3 protein is CSVEDTGQGGYNEQFF. CDR3 in DNA: TGCAGCGTTGAAGATACAGGCCAGGGTGGTTACAATGAGCAGTTCTTC.

This clonotype was seen more than once but under ten times. The chain carries TRBV9 and TRBJ2-7; D could derive from TRBD1 or TRBD2 (5 bases each). The CDR3 consists of 15 residues. Trimming took off 3 bases at V and 4 bases at J, with 17 bases between the two ends. Germline loops: CDR1 SGDLS, CDR2 YYNGEE. CDR3 nucleotides: TGTGCCAGCAGCGCCCAGGGTTTGGGGGTTTACGAGCAGTACTTC. Its protein product is CASSAQGLGVYEQYF.

The gene calls are TRBV11-3 and TRBJ1-6; 8 bases fit TRBD1. Germline V gene lookup returns CDR1 SGHNT and CDR2 YENEEA. J gave up 10 bases and V 6 bases, and 8 bases lay outside the gene matches. The CDR3 covers 14 residues. CDR3 region: CASSMGQVDSPLHF. The DNA of the CDR3 is TGTGCCAGCAGTATGGGACAGGTCGACTCACCCCTCCACTTT.

This clonotype appeared a few times. V and J are TRBV14 and TRBJ2-3, with D maybe TRBD2 (6 bases). Deletions cut 4 bases from V and 2 bases from J, with 16 bases between. Germline V gives CDR1 SGHDN, CDR2 FVKESK. CDR3 length equals 16 residues. CDR3 in amino acids: CASSPLAPLITDTQYF. CDR3 sequence (DNA): TGTGCCAGCAGCCCTCTAGCGCCTCTAATCACAGATACGCAGTATTTT.

This clonotype was counted ten times or more. This chain links TRBV5-4 with TRBJ2-1; maybe TRBD1 (6 bases). The CDR3 covers 15 residues. V lost 4 bases, J lost 8 bases, and 19 bases lay in between. The germline V gene has CDR1 SGHNT and CDR2 YYREEE (reference sequence). The CDR3 DNA is TGTGCCAGCAGCAAAAGTATCAGGGGTGTCGATGAGCAGTTCTTC. Protein product: CASSKSIRGVDEQFF. Full variable domain (outside the CDR3, taken from reference TRBV5-4 and TRBJ2-1): ETGVTQSPTHLIKTRGQQVTLRCSSQSGHNTVSWYQQALGQGPQFIFQYYREEENGRGNFPPRFSGLQFPNYSSELNVNALELDDSALYLCASSKSIRGVDEQFFGPGTRLTVL.

This clonotype was seen ten or more times. CDR3 residues: CAWSVGDYGYTF. The CDR3 DNA follows: TGTGCCTGGAGTGTAGGCGACTATGGCTACACCTTC. The genes are TRBV30 and TRBJ1-2; D is unresolved. Trimming took 0 bases from V and 3 from J, leaving 5 bases between them. The CDR3 has 12 residues. Germline loops: CDR1 GTSNPN, CDR2 SVGIG (reference sequence).

The rearrangement joins TRBV7-2 to TRBJ2-1, with 10 bases that match TRBD1. From germline, CDR1 is SGHTA and CDR2 FQGNSA. The CDR3 contains 15 residues. V was clipped by 5 bases and J by 7 bases; unmatched bases: 8. CDR3 nucleotide sequence: TGTGCCAGCAGCCTCCGGGACAGGGGTCTTAATGAGCAGTTCTTC. This codes for CASSLRDRGLNEQFF.

This clonotype was recorded a few times. The chain is built from TRBV20-1 and TRBJ1-5, with D tentatively TRBD1 (5 bases). V shed 4 bases and J shed 5 bases, with 12 bases lying between them. Germline V gene sequence: CDR1 DFQATT, CDR2 SNEGSKA (reference sequence). The CDR3 has 13 amino acids. CDR3 sequence (DNA): TGCAGTGCTATTTTCAGGGAAGATCAGCCCCAGCATTTT. Residues: CSAIFREDQPQHF.

This clonotype was observed many times. V and J are TRBV7-2 and TRBJ2-1; TRBD2 is a possible D gene (5 bases). This CDR3 contains 12 residues. Deletions cut 3 bases from V and 9 bases from J, with 9 bases between. Germline V gene data show CDR1 as SGHTA and CDR2 as FQGNSA. CDR3 DNA sequence: TGTGCCAGCAGCTTTTTCGGGGTTGAGCAGTTCTTC. Translation: CASSFFGVEQFF.

The chain uses TRBV29-1 and TRBJ2-3; D is unresolved. In germline, CDR1 is SQVTM, CDR2 ANQGSEA. The CDR3 sequence is 12 residues long. V was pared by 4 bases and J by 0 bases, with 5 bases between. The CDR3 coding sequence is TGCAGCGTTGGTGATAGCACAGATACGCAGTATTTT. As protein: CSVGDSTDTQYF.

This clonotype came up a few times. This sequence joins TRBV7-2 and TRBJ1-6; TRBD1 agrees at 7 bases. Losses at the gene ends were 5 bases for V and 6 bases for J; bases not matched to a gene: 19. This CDR3 has 19 amino acids. Germline lookup yields CDR1 SGHTA and CDR2 FQGNSA. CDR3 sequence: CASSPSPYRGRALNSPLHF. DNA for the CDR3: TGTGCCAGCAGCCCGTCTCCATACAGGGGAAGAGCCCTTAATTCACCCCTCCACTTT.

The sample holds a few counts of this clonotype. V and J are TRBV5-6 and TRBJ2-1; D is possibly TRBD1 or TRBD2 (5 bases each). Germline-derived CDR1 and CDR2 are SGHDT and YYEEEE. The CDR3 consists of 16 residues. V was trimmed by 3 bases and J by 4 bases, leaving 17 bases between them. The CDR3 DNA reads as TGTGCCAGCAGCTGGGCAGGGAGCACTATATACAATGAGCAGTTCTTC. This sequence encodes CASSWAGSTIYNEQFF. Looking up the rest from reference TRBV5-6 and TRBJ2-1 gives the full variable domain: DAGVTQSPTHLIKTRGQQVTLRCSPKSGHDTVSWYQQALGQGPQFIFQYYEEEERQRGNFPDRFSGHQFPNYSSELNVNALLLGDSALYLCASSWAGSTIYNEQFFGPGTRLTVL.

The chain uses TRBV18 and TRBJ1-5, with D uncertain. V dropped 5 bases and J dropped 0 bases, with 17 bases sitting between them. Germline V gene lookup returns CDR1 KGHSH and CDR2 LQKENI. This CDR3 is built from 17 residues. CDR3 bases: TGTGCCAGCTCATCAATCCCCGGGCAGTATAGCAATCAGCCCCAGCATTTT. This sequence encodes CASSSIPGQYSNQPQHF. The full variable domain, with the rest looked up from reference TRBV18 and TRBJ1-5, is NAGVMQNPRHLVRRRGQEARLRCSPMKGHSHVYWYRQLPEEGLKFMVYLQKENIIDESGMPKERFSAEFPKEGPSILRIQQVVRGDSAAYFCASSSIPGQYSNQPQHFGDGTRLSIL.

This clonotype was counted at least ten times. This chain uses TRBV5-1 with TRBJ1-1; no clear D. The CDR3 covers 16 residues. Germline V gene lookup returns CDR1 SGHRS and CDR2 YFSETQ. The V end lost 0 bases, the J end lost 2 bases, and 14 bases lay between the germline ends. CDR3 in DNA: TGCGCCAGCAGCTTGGAGGCCCCCCAGCCTAACACTGAAGCTTTCTTT. Its translation is CASSLEAPQPNTEAFF.

The chain couples TRBV28 to TRBJ2-1; 11 positions match TRBD1. The junction had 8 bases not matched to a gene; V was cut back by 6 bases and J by 7 bases. CDR3 length: 15 amino acids. The germline V gene encodes CDR1 MDHEN and CDR2 SYDVKM. CDR3 in DNA: TGTGCCAGCAGGTCCCGGACAGGGGGCAGGAATGAGCAGTTCTTC. Translated: CASRSRTGGRNEQFF.